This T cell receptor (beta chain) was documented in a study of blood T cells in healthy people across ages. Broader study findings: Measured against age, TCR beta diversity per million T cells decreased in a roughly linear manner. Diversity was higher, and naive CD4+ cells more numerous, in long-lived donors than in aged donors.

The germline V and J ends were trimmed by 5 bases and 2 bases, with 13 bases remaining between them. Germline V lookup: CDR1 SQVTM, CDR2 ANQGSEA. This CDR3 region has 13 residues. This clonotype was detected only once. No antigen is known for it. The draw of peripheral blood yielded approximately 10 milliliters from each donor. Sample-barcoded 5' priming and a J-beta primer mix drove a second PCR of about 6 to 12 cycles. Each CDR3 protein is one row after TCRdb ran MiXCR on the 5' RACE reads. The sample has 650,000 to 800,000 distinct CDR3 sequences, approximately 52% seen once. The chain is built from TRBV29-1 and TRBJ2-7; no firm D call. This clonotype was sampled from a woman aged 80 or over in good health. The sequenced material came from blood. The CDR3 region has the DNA TGCAGCGTTCGTGGAACACTAACCTACGAGCAGTACTTC. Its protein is CSVRGTLTYEQYF.